Sequencing of this T cell receptor (beta chain) was carried out in a study of tumor-infiltrating lymphocytes in primary liver carcinoma. The investigators made TCR beta cDNA from 400 to 550 ng total RNA, using a constant-region primer. Slightly modified ARM-PCR served as the procedure for the TCR beta libraries. These libraries came from three rounds of nested multiplex PCR. A C-beta reverse primer and TRBV1-TRBV30 forward primers served in each of the first two PCR rounds, at about 10 cycles apiece. One entry per CDR3 protein, called by TCRdb with MiXCR from the multiplex PCR reads. This sample has about 120,000 distinct CDR3 sequences, with 60% to 70% found just once. Points from the study as a whole: It was tumor-adjacent and tumor-blood pairs that overlapped less than tumor region pairs did.

Starting material for RNA and DNA co-extraction consisted of roughly 19-30 mg of unsorted bulk tissue. On this clonotype itself: The antigen is undetermined.

Germline-derived CDR1 and CDR2 are SGHAT and FQNNGV. CDR3 length equals 13 residues. V lost 5 bases and J 8 bases, leaving 15 bases between the germline ends. The sequence came from a woman aged 55-70 years with primary liver carcinoma and hepatitis B virus infection. The chain couples TRBV11-2 to TRBJ1-1, with D possibly TRBD1 on 6 matching bases. Material: liver tumor tissue from sampling region 1. Sample subset: tumor region T1, superior pole. CDR3 nucleotide sequence: TGTGCCAGCAGCCTCACCAGGGGTGGGGAAGCTTTCTTT. Protein: CASSLTRGGEAFF.